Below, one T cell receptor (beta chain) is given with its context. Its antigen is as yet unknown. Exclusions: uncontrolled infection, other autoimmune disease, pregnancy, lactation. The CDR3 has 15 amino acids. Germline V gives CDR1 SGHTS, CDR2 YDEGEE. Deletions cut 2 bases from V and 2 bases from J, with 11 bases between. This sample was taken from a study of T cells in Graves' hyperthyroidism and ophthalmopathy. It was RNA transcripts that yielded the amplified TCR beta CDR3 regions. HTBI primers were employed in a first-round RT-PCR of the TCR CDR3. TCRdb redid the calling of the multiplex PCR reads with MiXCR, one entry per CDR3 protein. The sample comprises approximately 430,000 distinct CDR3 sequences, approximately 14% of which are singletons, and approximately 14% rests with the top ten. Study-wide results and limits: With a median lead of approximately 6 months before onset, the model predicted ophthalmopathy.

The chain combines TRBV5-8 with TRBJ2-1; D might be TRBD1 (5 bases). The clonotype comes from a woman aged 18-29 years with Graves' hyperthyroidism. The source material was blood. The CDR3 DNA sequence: TGTGCCAGCAGCTTCAGGGCGGTAGCCTACAATGAGCAGTTCTTC. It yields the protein CASSFRAVAYNEQFF.